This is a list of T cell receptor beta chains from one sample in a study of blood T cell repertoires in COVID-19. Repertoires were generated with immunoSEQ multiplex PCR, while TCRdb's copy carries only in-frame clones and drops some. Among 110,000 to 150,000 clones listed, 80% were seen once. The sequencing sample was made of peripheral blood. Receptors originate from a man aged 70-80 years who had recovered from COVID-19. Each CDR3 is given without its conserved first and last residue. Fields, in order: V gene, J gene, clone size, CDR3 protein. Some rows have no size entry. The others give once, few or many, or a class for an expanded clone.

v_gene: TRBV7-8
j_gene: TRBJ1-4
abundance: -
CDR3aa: ASSLAILGQGLVEKLF

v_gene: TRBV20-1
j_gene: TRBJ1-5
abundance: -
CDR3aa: SASGQYSNQPQH

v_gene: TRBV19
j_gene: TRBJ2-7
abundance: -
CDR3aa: ASSITTTYEQY

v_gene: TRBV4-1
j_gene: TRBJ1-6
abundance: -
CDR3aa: ASSQEGWPGANSPLH

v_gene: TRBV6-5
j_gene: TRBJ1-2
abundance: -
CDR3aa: ASSPALAPGKGYT

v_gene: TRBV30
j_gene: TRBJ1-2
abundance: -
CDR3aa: AWSEQGYGYT

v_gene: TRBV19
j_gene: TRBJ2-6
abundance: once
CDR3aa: ASNDGTVFSGANVLT

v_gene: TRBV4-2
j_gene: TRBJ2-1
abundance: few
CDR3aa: ASSPTTGSLGEQF

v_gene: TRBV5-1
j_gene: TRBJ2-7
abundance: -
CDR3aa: ASSLEGSYEQY

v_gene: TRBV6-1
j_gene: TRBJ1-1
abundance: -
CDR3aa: ASSGGDRPSLNTEAF

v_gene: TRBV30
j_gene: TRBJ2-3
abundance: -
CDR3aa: AWSVPTAARRLADFPGTDTQY

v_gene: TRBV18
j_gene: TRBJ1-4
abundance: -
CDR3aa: ASSPRQGEHTNEKLF

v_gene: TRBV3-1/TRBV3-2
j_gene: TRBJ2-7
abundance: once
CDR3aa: ASSQGKGAYEQY

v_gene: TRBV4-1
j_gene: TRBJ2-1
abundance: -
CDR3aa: ASSQFPRLAANNEQF

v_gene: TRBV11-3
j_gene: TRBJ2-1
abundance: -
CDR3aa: ASSLEAGGRNEQF

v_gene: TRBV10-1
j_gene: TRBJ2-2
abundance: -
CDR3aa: ASSESNSPAGAGELF

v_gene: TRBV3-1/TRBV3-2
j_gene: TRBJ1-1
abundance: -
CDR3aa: ASSQPRTDRLNTEAF

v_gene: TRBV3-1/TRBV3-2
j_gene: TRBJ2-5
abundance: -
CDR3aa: ASSPREQETQY

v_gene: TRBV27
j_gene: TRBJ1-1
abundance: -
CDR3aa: ASINRDLNTEAF

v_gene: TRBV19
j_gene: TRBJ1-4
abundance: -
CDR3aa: ASSIPGYNEKLF

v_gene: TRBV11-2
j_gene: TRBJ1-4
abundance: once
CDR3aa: ASSLGGRGPVGKLF

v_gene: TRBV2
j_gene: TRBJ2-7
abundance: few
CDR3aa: ASRSGGSSYEQY

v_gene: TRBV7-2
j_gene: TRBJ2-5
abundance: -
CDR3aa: ASSLALVDLETQY

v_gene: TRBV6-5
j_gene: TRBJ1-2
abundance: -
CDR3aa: ASSYVGTTSHYT

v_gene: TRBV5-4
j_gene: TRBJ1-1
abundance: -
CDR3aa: ASSDLEENTEAF

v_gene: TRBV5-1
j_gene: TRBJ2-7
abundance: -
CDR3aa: ASSTSGETYEQY

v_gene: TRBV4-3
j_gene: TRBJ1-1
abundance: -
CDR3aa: ASSRELQGVDTEAF

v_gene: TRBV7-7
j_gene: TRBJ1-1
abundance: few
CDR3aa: ASSSRRSRRTEAF

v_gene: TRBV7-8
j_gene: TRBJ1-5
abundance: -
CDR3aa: ASSIQGPYSNQPQH

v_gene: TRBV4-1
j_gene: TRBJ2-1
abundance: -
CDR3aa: ASSPGTTVSYNEQF

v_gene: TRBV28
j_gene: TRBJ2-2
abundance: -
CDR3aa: ASSSPGLAATGELF

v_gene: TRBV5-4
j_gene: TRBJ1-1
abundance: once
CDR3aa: ASSLGSRTEAF

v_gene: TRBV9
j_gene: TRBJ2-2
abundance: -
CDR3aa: ASTGATGELF

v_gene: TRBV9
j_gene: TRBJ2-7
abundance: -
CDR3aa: ASSSQAGDEQY

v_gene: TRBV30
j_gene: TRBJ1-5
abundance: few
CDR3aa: AWSLSTGNQPQH

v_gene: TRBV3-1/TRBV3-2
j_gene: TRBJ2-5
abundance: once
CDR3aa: ASSQGGETQY

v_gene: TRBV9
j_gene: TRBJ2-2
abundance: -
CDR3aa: ASSVDRYLRSFTSGSGTGELF

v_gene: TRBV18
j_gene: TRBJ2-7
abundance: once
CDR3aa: ASSRAPETGAYEQY

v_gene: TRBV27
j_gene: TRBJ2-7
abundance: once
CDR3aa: ASRMGSGALEQY

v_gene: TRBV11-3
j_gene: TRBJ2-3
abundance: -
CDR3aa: ASSSTSGGTDTQY

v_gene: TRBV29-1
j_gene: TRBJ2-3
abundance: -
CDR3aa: SAEGGFGADTQY

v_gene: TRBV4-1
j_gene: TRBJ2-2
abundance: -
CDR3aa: ASSLRDYPDTGELF

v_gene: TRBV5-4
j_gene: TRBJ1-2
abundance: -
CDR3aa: ASSLEPGSSYGYT

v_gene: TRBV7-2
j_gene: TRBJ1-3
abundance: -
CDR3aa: ASSLVGGLTGNTIY

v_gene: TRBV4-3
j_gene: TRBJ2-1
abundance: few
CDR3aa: ASSQVSYRDNNEQF

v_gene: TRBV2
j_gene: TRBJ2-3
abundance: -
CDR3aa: ASSEGGLAGDTQY

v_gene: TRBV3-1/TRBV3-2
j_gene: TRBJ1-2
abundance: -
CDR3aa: ASSHRDRYFYGYT

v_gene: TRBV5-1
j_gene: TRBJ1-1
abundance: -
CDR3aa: ASSYTWDREAF

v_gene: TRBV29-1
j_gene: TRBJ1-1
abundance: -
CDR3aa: SVVSKNTEAF

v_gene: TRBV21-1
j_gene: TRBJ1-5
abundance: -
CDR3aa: ASSKVAGGRNQPQH

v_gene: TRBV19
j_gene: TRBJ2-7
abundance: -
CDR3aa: ASSNSGRASEQY

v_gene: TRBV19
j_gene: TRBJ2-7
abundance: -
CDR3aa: ASSIESGPAGEQY

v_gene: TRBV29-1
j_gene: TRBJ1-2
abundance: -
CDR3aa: SVEGLDSYGYT

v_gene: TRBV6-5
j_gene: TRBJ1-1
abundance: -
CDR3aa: ASREGWTEAF

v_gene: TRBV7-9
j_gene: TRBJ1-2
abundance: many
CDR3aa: ASSSLRGPRKGYT